The TCR beta chain described here comes from a study of cytomegalovirus exposure and HLA in healthy donors. Primers: 60 Vbeta forward and 13 Jbeta reverse. Libraries were prepared by immunoSEQ multiplex PCR; TCRdb keeps only in-frame clonotypes and omits some of them. The table includes 120,000 or so clones, 65% to 80% detected once. This CDR3 region has 16 residues. Trimming took off 2 bases at V and 2 bases at J, with 13 bases between the two ends. Germline CDR1 is MDHEN and CDR2 is SYDVKM. The sample consisted of PBMCs. The chain is built from TRBV28 and TRBJ1-5, with D perhaps TRBD1 (6 bases). The TCR was taken from a man aged 25-40 years in good health and CMV-seronegative. The DNA of the CDR3 is TGTGCCAGCAGTTTAGAGGCAGGGGTGCGCAATCAGCCCCAGCATTTT. Protein: CASSLEAGVRNQPQHF.